Listed below are T cell receptor beta chains from one sample, sequenced in a study of sequential checkpoint blockade in melanoma. This table comes from immunoSEQ multiplex PCR, and its TCRdb copy is limited to in-frame clones, with some not included. This table holds 3,000 to 4,000 clones, roughly a fifth found once. The sequenced sample was tumor tissue (inferred from file names), obtained from a patient given nivolumab and ipilimumab in sequence. The receptors were gathered from a human donor with melanoma. The CDR3 runs from the conserved cysteine through the conserved F or W. D genes are given only for firm matches. Size values are once, few and many counts, or a class for expanded clones, and some rows have none.

d_gene	v_gene	j_gene	abundance	CDR3nt	CDR3aa
TRBD1	TRBV9	TRBJ1-1	few	TGTGCCAGCAGCGCAACAGGGGGGGTTAGCACTGAAGCTTTCTTT	CASSATGGVSTEAFF
TRBD2	TRBV11-3	TRBJ2-3	few	TGTGCCAGCAGCCCCGGGACTAGCGGGCGCACAGATACGCAGTATTTT	CASSPGTSGRTDTQYF
TRBD1	TRBV6-8	TRBJ1-1	NA	TGTGCCAGCAGTTACAAGAGCAGGGACAGGGCAGTGGCTTTCTTT	CASSYKSRDRAVAFF
NA	TRBV11-3	TRBJ1-5	few	TGTGCCAGCAGCAGAGAGGTGTTCGACCGCAATCAGCCCCAGCATTTT	CASSREVFDRNQPQHF
TRBD2	TRBV11-3	TRBJ2-1	many	TGTGCCAGCAGCCCCCAAGGAGCGGGGTGGGGTGAGCAGTTCTTC	CASSPQGAGWGEQFF
TRBD1	TRBV29-1	TRBJ1-2	NA	TGCAGCGTTGACAATACAGGGGGCGGCTATGGCTACACCTTC	CSVDNTGGGYGYTF
NA	TRBV11-3	TRBJ2-5	medium-sized	TGTGCCAGCAGCTTGGAGGGAGCCGGCTCGTTAGCAGAGACCCAGTACTTC	CASSLEGAGSLAETQYF
NA	TRBV6-8	TRBJ2-7	few	TGTGCCAGCAGCCGAGGACAGCCCTACGAGCAGTACTTC	CASSRGQPYEQYF
TRBD1	TRBV11-3	TRBJ1-6	medium-sized	TGTGCCAGCAGCTCCCCGACAGGGGATTCACCCCTCCACTTT	CASSSPTGDSPLHF
TRBD1	TRBV6-8	TRBJ1-2	few	TGTGCCAGCAGTCCCATGGACAGGGGGTTCCACTATGGCTACACCTTC	CASSPMDRGFHYGYTF
NA	TRBV6-8	TRBJ1-6	few	TGTGCCAGCAGTTACTCTGCGGGGAGGGCTGACATCGGAAATTCACCCCTCCACTTT	CASSYSAGRADIGNSPLHF
TRBD2	TRBV6-8	TRBJ2-7	NA	TGTGCCATCAAAGGGACTAGCGGGGAACCCTACGAGCAGTACTTC	CAIKGTSGEPYEQYF
NA	TRBV11-3	TRBJ1-5	few	TGTGCCAGCAGCTTAGGGGGGCTCAGTAGGAATCAGCCCCAGCATTTT	CASSLGGLSRNQPQHF
NA	TRBV6-8	TRBJ2-7	NA	TGTGCCATCAGTGTGCAGCTCTCCTACGAGCAGTACTTC	CAISVQLSYEQYF
NA	TRBV4-1	TRBJ2-7	few	TGCGCCAGCAGCCAAGGTGTATCCGGAGGACGGAAGGACGAGCAGTACTTC	CASSQGVSGGRKDEQYF
TRBD1	TRBV6-8	TRBJ2-1	NA	TGTGCCATCAGTGTTTCGGGACAGGGCAACAATGAGCAGTTCTTC	CAISVSGQGNNEQFF
NA	TRBV6-8	TRBJ2-7	medium-sized	TGTGCCAGCAGCGTAACGCCGGGCGCCTTCCGGGGGGAGCAGTACTTC	CASSVTPGAFRGEQYF
NA	TRBV9	TRBJ1-5	NA	TGTGCCAGCAGCGTAGAGGGGGACCCCGCCTATCAGCCCCAGCATTTT	CASSVEGDPAYQPQHF
NA	TRBV19	TRBJ1-5	NA	TGTGCCAGTAGTTATCGCCTGAATCAGCCCCAGCATTTT	CASSYRLNQPQHF
NA	TRBV11-3	TRBJ2-5	medium-sized	TGTGCCAGCAGCTTACCCTTTAGGCAGGGGAAAGAGACCCAGTACTTC	CASSLPFRQGKETQYF
NA	TRBV11-3	TRBJ1-1	many	TGTGCCAGCAGCTCAATTACAGGGACCTTGGAAGCTTTCTTT	CASSSITGTLEAFF
NA	TRBV18	TRBJ1-1	NA	TGTGCCAGCTCACCTTCCCCCGGGACCGTGAACACTGAAGCTTTCTTT	CASSPSPGTVNTEAFF
TRBD1	TRBV23-1	TRBJ1-1	few	TGCGCCAGCAGTCGACAGGGGAGGACTGAAGCTTTCTTT	CASSRQGRTEAFF
NA	TRBV30	TRBJ2-5	few	TGTGCCTGGAAAGCAGGGTACCAAGAGACCCAGTACTTC	CAWKAGYQETQYF
NA	TRBV18	TRBJ2-7	large	TGTGCCAGCTCACCTCCAGAGAGCTCCTACGAGCAGTACTTC	CASSPPESSYEQYF
NA	TRBV30	TRBJ1-3	NA	TGTGCCTGGATGGACTCTGGAAACACCATATATTTT	CAWMDSGNTIYF
TRBD1	TRBV9	TRBJ1-6	few	TGTGCCAGCAGTGAAGACAGGGGGCCTAATTCACCCCTCCACTTT	CASSEDRGPNSPLHF
NA	TRBV11-3	TRBJ1-2	many	TGTGCCAGCAGCATATCCGGGGCTCGCTATGGCTACACCTTC	CASSISGARYGYTF
NA	TRBV4-1	TRBJ2-3	few	TGCGCCAGCAGCCAAGAGGGGTCCGGTCGGGGGGATACGCAGTATTTT	CASSQEGSGRGDTQYF
NA	TRBV6-8	TRBJ2-3	few	TGTGCCAGCAGTGACGACCAAGAAGTAGATACGCAGTATTTT	CASSDDQEVDTQYF
NA	TRBV11-3	TRBJ1-5	many	TGTGCCAGCAGCAACCAAGCCAACAGGTGGGGCAATCAGCCCCAGCATTTT	CASSNQANRWGNQPQHF
TRBD2	TRBV5-1	TRBJ2-7	NA	TGCGCCAGCAGCTTGGCCCCGGGAGGGGGTAACTACGAGCAGTACTTC	CASSLAPGGGNYEQYF
NA	TRBV5-1	TRBJ1-1	NA	TGCGCCAGCAGCTTGGTGCAGCTGGGGAACACTGAAGCTTTCTTT	CASSLVQLGNTEAFF
TRBD1	TRBV4-1	TRBJ1-2	many	TGCGCCAGCAGCCACCGAATATTGGGACAGAACGGCTACACCTTC	CASSHRILGQNGYTF
NA	TRBV6-8	TRBJ1-2	few	TGTGCCAGCCATGAAACAGGGAGGGTGAACTATGGCTACACCTTC	CASHETGRVNYGYTF
NA	TRBV11-3	TRBJ2-4	few	TGTGCCAGCAGCTACGGACTGCCCTCCCCCGAAAACATTCAGTACTTC	CASSYGLPSPENIQYF
TRBD1	TRBV25-1	TRBJ2-7	NA	TGTGCCAGCAGCGACGACGGACAGGGGGCCTACGAGCAGTACTTC	CASSDDGQGAYEQYF
TRBD1	TRBV19	TRBJ2-5	NA	TGTGCCAGTAGTATAACAGGGGGCGAGACCCAGTACTTC	CASSITGGETQYF
NA	TRBV14	TRBJ1-1	few	TGTGCCAGCAGCCTTTTCGCCATGAACACTGAAGCTTTCTTT	CASSLFAMNTEAFF
TRBD1	TRBV19	TRBJ2-2	NA	TGTGCCAGTAGGAGAGGGGGGACAGGGGACACCGGGGAGCTGTTTTTT	CASRRGGTGDTGELFF